This T cell receptor beta chain originates from a study of blood T cell repertoires in COVID-19. In the study overall: Specimens from acute and convalescent COVID-19 originated in the United States, Italy and Spain. T cells, B-cell-depleted T cells, or PBMCs provided the cDNA or gDNA that served as material.

Those enrolled in Seattle joined during active infection and were followed longitudinally afterward. In the authors' methods: It was from reference gene primer amplification that nucleated cell counts were estimated. Clones were read by immunoSEQ multiplex PCR, and TCRdb kept only the in-frame ones, dropping some. V, J and clone size reflect that table, while D and trimming were determined from the DNA. The repertoire includes about 110,000 clones, 70% to 80% of them detected once, and 5% to 7.5% sits in the top ten. The TCR sequence derives from a man aged 80 or over with COVID-19, enrolled during active disease. The sequenced material came from peripheral blood.

CDR3 residues: CASSQETQGDSPLHF. The CDR3 DNA follows: TGTGCCAGCAGCCAAGAGACGCAGGGGGATTCACCCCTCCACTTT. This sequence joins TRBV4-2 and TRBJ1-6; the match to TRBD1 covers 7 bases. With V trimmed by 0 bases and J by 8 bases, 4 bases remained unmatched. Germline V gene sequence: CDR1 LGHNA, CDR2 YNFKEQ. This CDR3 comprises 15 residues.